The present T cell receptor beta chain was sequenced within a study of Ad26.COV2.S vaccination and SARS-CoV-2 variants. For the study at large: It was the COV1001 Ad26.COV2.S trial arm that included the donor. Intramuscular Ad26.COV2.S doses were given once or twice, 56 days apart. Notes on the study in general: Vaccine and placebo groups showed comparable non-spike TCR breadth. Using TCR breadth and depth analyses may have led to underestimated total T cell responses.

CDR1 DFQATT and CDR2 SNEGSKA come from the germline V gene (reference sequence). V lost 3 bases and J lost 8, with 10 bases in between. The CDR3 totals 11 residues. Regarding this clone: Antigen: not known. Other DNA sequences of this sample code for an identical CDR3.

TCRdb's table, derived via immunoSEQ multiplex PCR, lists solely in-frame clones and lacks some. The sample yields some 340,000 clones, around 84% seen once. Treatment indicated: 19 received Ad26.COV2.S at low or high dose, single or two shots; 5 received placebo; per-sample allocation not given. After the first vaccine or placebo injection, samples were drawn on day 63. J is TRBJ1-1 and V is TRBV20-1; D gene ambiguous. The sequences come from peripheral blood, collected in a trial of Ad26.COV2.S vaccine versus placebo. The sequence derives from a person between 18 and 65 years old who received the Ad26.COV2.S COVID-19 vaccine or a placebo. The CDR3: CSASLGREAFF. CDR3 DNA: TGCAGTGCTAGTCTTGGCAGAGAAGCTTTCTTT.